This T cell receptor (beta chain) was identified in a study of T cell repertoires in cytomegalovirus infection. V lost 3 bases, J lost 7 bases, and 15 bases lay in between. Per germline, CDR1 SGHVS and CDR2 FNYEAQ. The CDR3 runs 15 residues. In TCRdb, the reads were re-called with MiXCR into one record per CDR3 protein. The sample shows hundreds of thousands of distinct CDR3 sequences, less than 35% of them seen only once. Concerning this clonotype itself: The antigen is undetermined.

This clonotype was obtained from a human donor in good health (CMV status not recorded). Some clones in this sample may be carry-over from other donors' samples. This material consisted of cultured CD8+ T cells from PBMCs, taken from culture after CMV antigen stimulation. This chain connects TRBV7-6 to TRBJ2-2; no definite D call. The CDR3 DNA sequence: TGTGCCAGCAGCTTCCTAACTGATAGGGTCGGGGAGCTGTTTTTT. Its translation: CASSFLTDRVGELFF.